These 17 T cell receptor beta chains were all obtained from the same sample, sequenced in a study of shared clonotypes between healthy human individuals. It was CD45RO-negative cells, positively selected for CCR7, that made up naive CD8 cells, with terminally differentiated effector memory CD45RA+ cells excluded. Libraries were prepared by immunoSEQ multiplex PCR; TCRdb keeps only in-frame clonotypes and omits some of them. The table shows some 2.1 million clones, with just under 95% occurring only once. The specimen was naive CD8+ T cells sorted from blood. Every receptor here comes from a man between 18 and 29 years old in good health.

The chain recombines TRBV11-2 with TRBJ2-4, with D possibly called TRBD1 or TRBD2 (6 bases each). CDR3 length: 15 amino acids. Germline CDR1 and CDR2: SGHAT and FQNNGV. Trimming removed 4 bases at V and 5 bases at J, with 15 bases between. Here the CDR3 reads CASSSPAEGENIQYF. CDR3 nucleotide sequence: TGTGCCAGCAGCTCACCCGCGGAGGGGGAAAACATTCAGTACTTC. Drawing the rest from reference TRBV11-2 and TRBJ2-4, the complete variable domain is EAGVAQSPRYKIIEKRQSVAFWCNPISGHATLYWYQQILGQGPKLLIQFQNNGVVDDSQLPKDRFSAERLKGVDSTLKIQPAKLEDSAVYLCASSSPAEGENIQYFGAGTRLSVL.

The chain uses TRBV4-3 and TRBJ2-7, with TRBD1 matching over 7 bases. This CDR3 region has 17 residues. V gave up 1 base and J gave up 6 bases; unmatched junction bases: 15. In germline, CDR1 is LGHNA, CDR2 YSLEER. Written as DNA, the CDR3 is TGCGCCAGCAGCCAAGGCGCGACAGGGCTGACAAGGGGCGAGCAGTACTTC. Translation gives CASSQGATGLTRGEQYF.

V gene TRBV28 combines with J gene TRBJ1-6; D is unclear. V was clipped by 3 bases and J by 8 bases, with 14 bases between them. CDR1 MDHEN and CDR2 SYDVKM come from the germline V gene. CDR3 size: 15 residues. The CDR3 DNA reads as TGTGCCAGCAGTTTGCGGGGTCCGGTAGATTCACCCCTCCACTTT. It yields the protein CASSLRGPVDSPLHF.

The chain uses TRBV28 and TRBJ2-1, with 9 nucleotides matching TRBD1. This CDR3 comprises 13 residues. The V segment lost 11 bases and the J segment 8 bases; nucleotides outside the gene matches: 10. Germline V gene lookup returns CDR1 MDHEN and CDR2 SYDVKM. The CDR3 reads CASRTGEGDEQFF. As DNA, the CDR3 is TGTGCCTCCAGGACAGGGGAAGGGGATGAGCAGTTCTTC.

The chain joins TRBV5-1 to TRBJ2-7, with TRBD2 identical over 13 bases. Germline V gives CDR1 SGHRS, CDR2 YFSETQ. This CDR3 spans 15 amino acids. The trim removed 0 bases at V and 6 bases at J, leaving 3 bases unmatched. CDR3 residues: CASSLELAGGGEQYF. CDR3 coding DNA: TGCGCCAGCAGCTTGGAACTAGCGGGAGGGGGCGAGCAGTACTTC.

V usage is TRBV28 and J usage is TRBJ1-5; the D is unclear. The germline CDR1 and CDR2 sequences are MDHEN and SYDVKM. CDR3 length: 15 residues. Trimming pared 4 bases from V and 3 bases from J, leaving 13 bases between. In DNA form, the CDR3 reads TGTGCCAGCAGTTCGGATACAGAGTTCAATCAGCCCCAGCATTTT. This codes for CASSSDTEFNQPQHF.

The chain employs TRBV4-3 and TRBJ2-2; D might be TRBD1 or TRBD2, each matching 5 bases. V was shortened by 0 bases and J by 5 bases, with 19 bases between the two germline ends. Per the germline V gene, CDR1 is LGHNA and CDR2 is YSLEER. The CDR3 runs 18 residues. The CDR3 coding sequence is TGCGCCAGCAGCCAAGATCCGGGGCAGGGAATGGGTACCGGGGAGCTGTTTTTT. It translates to CASSQDPGQGMGTGELFF.

This chain links TRBV30 with TRBJ2-5; no definite D call. The V gene lost 4 bases and the J gene lost 0 bases, with 6 bases spanning the gap. The CDR3 has 12 residues. Germline V gene lookup returns CDR1 GTSNPN and CDR2 SVGIG (reference sequence). The CDR3 DNA follows: TGTGCCTGGACTTATAACCAAGAGACCCAGTACTTC. Protein: CAWTYNQETQYF. The full variable domain, its missing parts supplied by reference TRBV30 and TRBJ2-5, is SQTIHQWPATLVQPVGSPLSLECTVEGTSNPNLYWYRQAAGRGLQLLFYSVGIGQISSEVPQNLSASRPQDRQFILSSKKLLLSDSGFYLCAWTYNQETQYFGPGTRLLVL.

This clone was counted between two and nine times. V gene TRBV27 combines with J gene TRBJ1-2, with D possibly matching TRBD1 (6 bases). The V and J ends lost 5 bases and 4 bases respectively, with 14 bases between them. This CDR3 is 14 amino acids long. The germline V gene encodes CDR1 MNHEY and CDR2 SMNVEV (reference sequence). CDR3: CASSADPGAYGYTF. CDR3 nucleotide sequence: TGTGCCAGCAGTGCGGACCCAGGGGCCTATGGCTACACCTTC.

The rearrangement uses TRBV6-1 and TRBJ2-7; weak D call: TRBD1 (6 bases). V was pared by 4 bases and J by 2 bases, with 18 bases between. This CDR3 has 16 amino acids. Germline V CDR1 and CDR2: MNHNS, SASEGT. CDR3 amino acids: CASSVRSQGPTYEQYF. Written as DNA, the CDR3 is TGTGCCAGCAGTGTGAGGTCCCAGGGGCCCACCTACGAGCAGTACTTC.

The CDR3 is CASSKGRQPDTEAFF. The CDR3 coding sequence is TGTGCCAGCAGCAAGGGTCGGCAACCGGACACTGAAGCTTTCTTT. This chain uses TRBV21-1 with TRBJ1-1. TRBV21-1 counts as a pseudogene. The length of the CDR3 is 15 residues.

The chain uses TRBV7-9 and TRBJ1-4; D unresolved. Germline V gene lookup returns CDR1 SEHNR and CDR2 FQNEAQ (reference sequence). V was cut by 3 bases and J by 3 bases, with 20 bases left in between. The CDR3 extends over 18 amino acids. The CDR3 protein is CASSLGPPWELPNEKLFF. CDR3 coding DNA: TGTGCCAGCAGCTTGGGTCCACCGTGGGAATTACCTAATGAAAAACTGTTTTTT.

The V and J genes are TRBV2 and TRBJ1-1; no clear D gene. The germline V gene has CDR1 SNHLY and CDR2 FYNNEI. The CDR3 spans 13 residues. The ends were cut back, 6 bases at V and 8 bases at J, with 16 bases in the middle. As DNA, the CDR3 is TGTGCCAGCAGAAGGCCTGGTTATGTAGAAGCTTTCTTT. Its translation is CASRRPGYVEAFF.

The genes are TRBV4-3 and TRBJ2-7; TRBD2 agrees at 9 bases. CDR1 is LGHNA and CDR2 is YSLEER in the germline V gene. The V and J ends lost 3 bases and 2 bases, in that order; junction bases with no gene match: 8. The CDR3 length is 16 residues. The CDR3 nucleotides are TGCGCCAGCAGCCAGGGATGGACTAGCGAGACCTACGAGCAGTACTTC. It yields the protein CASSQGWTSETYEQYF.

This rearrangement joins TRBV7-9 to TRBJ1-1; 10 positions match TRBD1. The germline CDR1 and CDR2 sequences are SEHNR and FQNEAQ (reference sequence). The CDR3 length is 16 residues. The junction had 7 bases not matched to a gene; V was cut back by 6 bases and J by 0 bases. CDR3 residues: CASRVPGQGMNTEAFF. The DNA of the CDR3 is TGTGCCAGCAGGGTCCCGGGACAGGGGATGAACACTGAAGCTTTCTTT.

This chain joins TRBV9 and TRBJ2-3; 8 bases line up with TRBD2. J was trimmed by 0 bases and V by 1 base; bases with no gene match: 10. This CDR3 spans 18 amino acids. Germline-derived CDR1 and CDR2 are SGDLS and YYNGEE. CDR3 in amino acids: CASSVMAGGFSSTDTQYF. DNA for the CDR3: TGTGCCAGCAGCGTAATGGCGGGGGGATTTTCTAGCACAGATACGCAGTATTTT.

This chain uses TRBV7-6 with TRBJ2-2; D gene ambiguous. Germline CDR1 reads SGHVS; CDR2 reads FNYEAQ. The CDR3 runs 13 residues. The V gene lost 7 bases and the J gene lost 6 bases, with 12 bases spanning the gap. CDR3: CASTPVGPGELFF. CDR3 in DNA: TGTGCCAGCACCCCCGTTGGCCCCGGGGAGCTGTTTTTT. Filled out from reference TRBV7-6 and TRBJ2-2, the complete variable domain reads GAGVSQSPRYKVTKRGQDVALRCDPISGHVSLYWYRQALGQGPEFLTYFNYEAQQDKSGLPNDRFSAERPEGSISTLTIQRTEQRDSAMYRCASTPVGPGELFFGEGSRLTVL.